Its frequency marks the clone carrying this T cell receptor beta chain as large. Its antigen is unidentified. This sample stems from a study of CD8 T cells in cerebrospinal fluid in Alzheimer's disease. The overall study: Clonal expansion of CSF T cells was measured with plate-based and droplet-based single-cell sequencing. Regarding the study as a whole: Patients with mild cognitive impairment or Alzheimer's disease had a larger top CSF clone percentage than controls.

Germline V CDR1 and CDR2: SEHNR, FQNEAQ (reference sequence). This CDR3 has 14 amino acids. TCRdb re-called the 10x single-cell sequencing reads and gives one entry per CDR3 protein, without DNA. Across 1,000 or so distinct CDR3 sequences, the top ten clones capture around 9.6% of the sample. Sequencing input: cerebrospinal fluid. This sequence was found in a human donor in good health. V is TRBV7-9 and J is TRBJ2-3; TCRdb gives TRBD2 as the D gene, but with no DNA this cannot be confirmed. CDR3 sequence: CASSQAGPTDTQYF.